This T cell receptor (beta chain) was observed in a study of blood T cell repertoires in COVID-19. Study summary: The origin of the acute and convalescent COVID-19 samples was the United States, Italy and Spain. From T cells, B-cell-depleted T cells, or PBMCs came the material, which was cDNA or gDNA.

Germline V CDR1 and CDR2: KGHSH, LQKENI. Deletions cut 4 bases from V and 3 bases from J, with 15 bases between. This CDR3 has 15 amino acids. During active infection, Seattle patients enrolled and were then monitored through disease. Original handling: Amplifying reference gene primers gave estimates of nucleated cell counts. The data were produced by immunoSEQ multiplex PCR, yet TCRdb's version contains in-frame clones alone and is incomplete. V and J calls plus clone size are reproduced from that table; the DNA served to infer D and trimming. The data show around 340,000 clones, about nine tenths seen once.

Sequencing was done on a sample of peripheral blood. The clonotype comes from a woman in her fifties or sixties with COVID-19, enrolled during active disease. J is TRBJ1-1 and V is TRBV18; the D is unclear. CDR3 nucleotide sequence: TGTGCCAGCTCACATCTCGAGGTTCGATACACTGAAGCTTTCTTT. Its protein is CASSHLEVRYTEAFF.